This T cell receptor (beta chain) emerged from a study of blood T cell repertoires in COVID-19. Study-level information: PBMCs, B-cell-depleted T cells, or T cells provided the cDNA or gDNA that made up the material.

The CDR3 is made up of 11 amino acids. Per germline, CDR1 SEHNR and CDR2 FQNEAQ (reference sequence). The germline V and J ends were trimmed by 3 bases and 8 bases, with 7 bases remaining between them. Clones were sequenced by immunoSEQ multiplex PCR, and TCRdb holds only the in-frame ones, with some missing. The table has around 330,000 clones, under 95% seen once. The source material was PBMCs or T cells enriched from blood (not recorded which). V usage is TRBV7-9 and J usage is TRBJ1-1; no clear D gene. The sequence was collected from a man between 60 and 75 years old who had recovered from COVID-19. This chain's CDR3 is CASSLFREAFF. The CDR3 DNA sequence: TGTGCCAGCAGCTTGTTTCGGGAAGCTTTCTTT.